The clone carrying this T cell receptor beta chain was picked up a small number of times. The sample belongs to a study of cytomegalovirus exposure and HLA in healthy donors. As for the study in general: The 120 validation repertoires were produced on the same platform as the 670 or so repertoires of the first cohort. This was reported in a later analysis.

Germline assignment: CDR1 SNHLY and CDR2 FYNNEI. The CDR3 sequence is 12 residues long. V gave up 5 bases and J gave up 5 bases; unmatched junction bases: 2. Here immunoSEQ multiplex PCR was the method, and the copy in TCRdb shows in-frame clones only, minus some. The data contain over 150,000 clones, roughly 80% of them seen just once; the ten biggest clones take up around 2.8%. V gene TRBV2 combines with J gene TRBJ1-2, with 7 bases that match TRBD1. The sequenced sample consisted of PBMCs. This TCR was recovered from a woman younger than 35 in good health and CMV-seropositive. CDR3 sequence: CASSPTGYGYTF. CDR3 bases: TGTGCCAGCAGTCCGACAGGGTATGGCTACACCTTC.